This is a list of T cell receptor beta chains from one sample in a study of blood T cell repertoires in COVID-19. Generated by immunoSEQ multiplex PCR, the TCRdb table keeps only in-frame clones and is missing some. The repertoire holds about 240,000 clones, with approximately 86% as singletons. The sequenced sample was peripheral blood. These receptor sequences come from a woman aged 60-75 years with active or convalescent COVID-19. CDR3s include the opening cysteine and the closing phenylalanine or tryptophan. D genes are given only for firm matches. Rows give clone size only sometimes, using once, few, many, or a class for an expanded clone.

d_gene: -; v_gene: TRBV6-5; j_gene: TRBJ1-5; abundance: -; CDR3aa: CASSYGRDQPQHF; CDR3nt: TGTGCCAGCAGTTACGGCCGGGATCAGCCCCAGCATTTT
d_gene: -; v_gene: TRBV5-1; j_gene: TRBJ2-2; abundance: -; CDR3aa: CASEGLRGTGELFF; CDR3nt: TGCGCCAGCGAGGGACTTCGAGGCACCGGGGAGCTGTTTTTT
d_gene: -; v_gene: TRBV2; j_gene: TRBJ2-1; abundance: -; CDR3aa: CASSEGANLEQFF; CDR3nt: TGTGCCAGCAGTGAAGGGGCCAACCTTGAGCAGTTCTTC
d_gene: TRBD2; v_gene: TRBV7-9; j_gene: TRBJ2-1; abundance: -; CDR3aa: CASSETTATSGGAGEQFF; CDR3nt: TGTGCCAGCAGCGAGACCACCGCGACTAGCGGGGGGGCGGGCGAGCAGTTCTTC
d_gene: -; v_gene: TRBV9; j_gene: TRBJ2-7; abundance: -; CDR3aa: CASSVDGEPYEQYF; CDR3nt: TGTGCCAGCAGCGTAGACGGGGAGCCCTACGAGCAGTACTTC
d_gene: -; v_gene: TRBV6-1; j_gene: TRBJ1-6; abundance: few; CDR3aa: CASSEEAQQGRTLHF; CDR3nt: TGTGCCAGCAGTGAAGAGGCACAGCAAGGCCGAACCCTCCACTTT
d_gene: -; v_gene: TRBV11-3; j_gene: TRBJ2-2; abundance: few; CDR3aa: CASSLLAEDLTGELFF; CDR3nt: TGTGCCAGCAGCTTATTGGCGGAGGATCTCACCGGGGAGCTGTTTTTT
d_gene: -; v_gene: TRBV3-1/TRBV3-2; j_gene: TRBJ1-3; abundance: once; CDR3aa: CASSQGNQVSGNTIYF; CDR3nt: TGTGCCAGCAGCCAAGGAAACCAGGTCTCTGGAAACACCATATATTTT
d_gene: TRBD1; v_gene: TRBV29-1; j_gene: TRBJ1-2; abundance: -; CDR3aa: CSAVGGAYGYTF; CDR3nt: TGCAGCGCAGTAGGGGGCGCCTATGGCTACACCTTC
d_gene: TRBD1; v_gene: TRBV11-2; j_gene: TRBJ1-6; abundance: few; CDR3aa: CASSPGQGASPLHF; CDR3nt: TGTGCCAGCAGCCCGGGACAGGGAGCCTCACCCCTCCACTTT
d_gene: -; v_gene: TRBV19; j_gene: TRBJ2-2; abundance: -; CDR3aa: CASIGQYTGELFF; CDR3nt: TGTGCCAGTATAGGACAGTACACCGGGGAGCTGTTTTTT
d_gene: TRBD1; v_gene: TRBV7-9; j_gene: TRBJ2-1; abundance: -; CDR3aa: CASSRSGQEIYNEQFF; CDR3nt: TGTGCCAGCAGCCGCAGCGGACAGGAAATTTACAATGAGCAGTTCTTC
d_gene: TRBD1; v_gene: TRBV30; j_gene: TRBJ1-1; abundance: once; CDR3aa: CASTGGNTEAFF; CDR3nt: TGTGCCTCAACAGGGGGGAACACTGAAGCTTTCTTT
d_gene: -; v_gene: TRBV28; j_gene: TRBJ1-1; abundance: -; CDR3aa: CATSGHLNTEAFF; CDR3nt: TGTGCCACCTCGGGACACCTGAACACTGAAGCTTTCTTT
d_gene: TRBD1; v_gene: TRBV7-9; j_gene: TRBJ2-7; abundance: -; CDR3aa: CASSQWNRQGRDEQYF; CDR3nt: TGTGCCAGCAGCCAATGGAATAGACAGGGGCGGGACGAGCAGTACTTC
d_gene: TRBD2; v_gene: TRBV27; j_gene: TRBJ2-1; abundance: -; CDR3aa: CASSLVSGRIDEQFF; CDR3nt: TGTGCCAGCAGTTTGGTCAGCGGGAGGATAGATGAGCAGTTCTTC
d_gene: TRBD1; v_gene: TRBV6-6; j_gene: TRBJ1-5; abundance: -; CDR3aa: CASSYRTGEGGQPQHF; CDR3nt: TGTGCCAGCAGTTACCGGACAGGGGAAGGAGGTCAGCCCCAGCATTTT
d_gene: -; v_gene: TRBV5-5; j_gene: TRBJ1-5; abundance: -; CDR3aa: CASSPVLRGGDQPQHF; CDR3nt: TGTGCCAGCAGCCCCGTGCTCCGGGGTGGAGATCAGCCCCAGCATTTT
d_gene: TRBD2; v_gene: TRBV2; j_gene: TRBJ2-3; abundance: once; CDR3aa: CASSVTSGPDTQYF; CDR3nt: TGTGCCAGCAGTGTTACTAGCGGACCAGATACGCAGTATTTT
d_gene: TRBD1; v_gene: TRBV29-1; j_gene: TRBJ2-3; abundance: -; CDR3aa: CSFRGTGSDTQYF; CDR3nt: TGCAGCTTTCGGGGGACAGGGAGTGATACGCAGTATTTT
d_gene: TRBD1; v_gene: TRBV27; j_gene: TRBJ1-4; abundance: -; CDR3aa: CASSKDRVFRGANEKLFF; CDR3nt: TGTGCCAGCAGTAAGGACAGGGTTTTTAGAGGGGCTAATGAAAAACTGTTTTTT
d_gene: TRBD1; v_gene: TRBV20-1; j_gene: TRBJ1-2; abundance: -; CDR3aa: CSASRQGQNSYGYTF; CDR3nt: TGCAGTGCTAGTAGGCAGGGACAGAACTCTTATGGCTACACCTTC
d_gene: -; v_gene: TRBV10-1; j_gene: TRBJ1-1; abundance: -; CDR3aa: CASSESKSLNTEAFF; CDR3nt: TGCGCCAGCAGTGAGTCGAAGAGTTTGAACACTGAAGCTTTCTTT
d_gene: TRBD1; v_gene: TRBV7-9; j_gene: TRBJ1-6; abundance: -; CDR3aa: CASSSPRAYGQGDNSPLHF; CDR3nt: TGTGCCAGCAGCTCCCCGAGGGCCTATGGACAGGGGGATAATTCACCCCTCCACTTT